These 15 T cell receptor beta chains share one sample of origin, sequenced in a study of CD8 T cells in Susac syndrome. RNA amounts of about 0.5 to 1 ug underwent reverse transcription with random hexamers. Using its own MiXCR run on the immunoSEQ multiplex PCR reads, TCRdb lists one record per CDR3 protein. The sample holds approximately 190,000 distinct CDR3 sequences, more than 90% seen once. Sequencing input: CD4+ T cells from PBMCs. The receptors were gathered from a human donor with Susac syndrome.

This chain joins TRBV5-1 and TRBJ2-1; D not certain. Trimming cost V 1 base and J 5 bases, with 7 bases left between them. CDR3 size: 13 residues. Germline CDR1 SGHRS, CDR2 YFSETQ. For the CDR3, the DNA is TGCGCCAGCAGCTTGTCGGCAGACAATGAGCAGTTCTTC. This sequence encodes CASSLSADNEQFF.

CDR3 bases: TGCAGTGCTAAGACAGGAGCCTACGAGCAGTACTTC. It translates to CSAKTGAYEQYF. V and J are TRBV20-1 and TRBJ2-7; a possible D gene is TRBD1 (6 bases). This CDR3 comprises 12 residues. V gave up 4 bases and J gave up 2 bases, with 9 bases separating them. Per germline, CDR1 DFQATT and CDR2 SNEGSKA (reference sequence).

The J gene is TRBJ2-1, the V gene TRBV4-1, with D possibly being TRBD2 (5 bases). The CDR3 is 15 residues long. The ends were cut back, 0 bases at V and 4 bases at J, with 10 bases in the middle. CDR1 is MGHRA and CDR2 is YSYEKL in the germline V gene. CDR3 in DNA: TGCGCCAGCAGCCAAGAAGGTACTAGGTACAATGAGCAGTTCTTC. Translating gives CASSQEGTRYNEQFF.

This clonotype occurred once. The chain recombines TRBV10-3 with TRBJ1-2; 8 bases are a match to TRBD1. This CDR3 has 15 amino acids. The V gene end was trimmed by 4 bases and the J gene end by 4 bases; junction bases not matched to a gene: 8. The germline gives CDR1 ENHRY, CDR2 SYGVKD. The CDR3 region is CAISATGTGFYGYTF. As DNA, the CDR3 is TGTGCCATCAGTGCGACCGGGACAGGATTCTATGGCTACACCTTC.

V is TRBV30 and J is TRBJ1-4, with 7 bases lining up with TRBD1. The V gene end was trimmed by 5 bases and the J gene end by 3 bases; junction bases not matched to a gene: 9. The CDR3 is 15 amino acids. In germline, CDR1 is GTSNPN, CDR2 SVGIG (reference sequence). This CDR3 is CAWSRNRGPNEKLFF. CDR3 coding DNA: TGTGCCTGGTCCCGAAACAGGGGCCCTAATGAAAAACTGTTTTTT.

The rearrangement links TRBV20-1 to TRBJ2-1; TRBD2 matches 8 bases. This CDR3 has 14 residues. Germline loops: CDR1 DFQATT, CDR2 SNEGSKA (reference sequence). The V segment lost 4 bases and the J segment 6 bases; nucleotides outside the gene matches: 8. CDR3 in DNA: TGCAGTGCTACCCGCGGGGGGACGAGCAATGAGCAGTTCTTC. This codes for CSATRGGTSNEQFF.

V and J are TRBV20-1 and TRBJ2-3; possibly TRBD1 for D (6 bases). This CDR3 is 13 amino acids long. Germline assignment: CDR1 DFQATT and CDR2 SNEGSKA (reference sequence). Trimming took off 7 bases at V and 5 bases at J, with 16 bases between the two ends. CDR3 sequence (DNA): TGCAGTGAAGACAGGTATGGAGGAGATACGCAGTATTTT. Translated: CSEDRYGGDTQYF.

This rearrangement joins TRBV30 to TRBJ1-1, with 7 bases fitting TRBD1. The CDR3 sequence is 14 residues long. The germline CDR1 and CDR2 sequences are GTSNPN and SVGIG (reference sequence). J lost 4 bases, V lost 3 bases, and 8 bases had no gene match. CDR3 nucleotide sequence: TGTGCCTGGAGCTTTCTAGGGGACAGCACTGAAGCTTTCTTT. This translates into CAWSFLGDSTEAFF.

The genes are TRBV9 and TRBJ1-5, with D possibly being TRBD1 (6 bases). This CDR3 has 16 amino acids. Germline CDR1 reads SGDLS; CDR2 reads YYNGEE. Trimming shortened V by 3 bases and J by 3 bases, and 16 bases separated the two germline ends. This chain's CDR3 is CASSGWVNRDNQPQHF. The DNA of the CDR3 is TGTGCCAGCAGCGGCTGGGTCAACAGGGACAATCAGCCCCAGCATTTT.

The chain has TRBV5-4 and TRBJ1-2, with D unclear. The length of the CDR3 is 15 residues. Looked up from germline, CDR1 is SGHNT and CDR2 is YYREEE (reference sequence). Trimming removed 0 bases from V and 4 bases from J, with 13 bases in between. The CDR3, as DNA: TGTGCCAGCAGCTTGGTTTCCTCCGGAGGCTATGGCTACACCTTC. It encodes CASSLVSSGGYGYTF.

The V call is TRBV4-2, the J call TRBJ2-3; TRBD2 matches at 9 bases. The ends lost 0 bases at V and 14 bases at J; junction bases unmatched: 9. The CDR3 length is 14 residues. Per germline, CDR1 LGHNA and CDR2 YNFKEQ. For the CDR3, the DNA is TGTGCCAGCAGCCAAGATGGACTAGCGTTGGATAGGTATTTT. Protein: CASSQDGLALDRYF.

The genes are TRBV7-6 and TRBJ1-5; D call uncertain. CDR3 length: 16 residues. Per germline, CDR1 SGHVS and CDR2 FNYEAQ. Between the trimmed V and J ends, which lost 2 bases and 1 base, there was a span of 12 bases. The CDR3 coding sequence is TGTGCCAGCAGCTTATCTCTGGATAGGAGCAATCAGCCCCAGCATTTT. It is translated as CASSLSLDRSNQPQHF.

This rearrangement joins TRBV9 to TRBJ2-5; D is perhaps TRBD2 (5 bases). Germline loops: CDR1 SGDLS, CDR2 YYNGEE. Between the trimmed V and J ends, which lost 3 bases and 4 bases, there was a span of 10 bases. The CDR3 is made up of 13 amino acids. The CDR3 sequence: CASSGAGRETQYF. The CDR3 DNA follows: TGTGCCAGCAGCGGCGCGGGTAGAGAGACCCAGTACTTC.

The rearrangement links TRBV4-1 to TRBJ2-7; D is perhaps TRBD1 (5 bases). The CDR3 loop spans 16 amino acids. V lost 6 bases to trimming and J lost 2 bases, with 20 bases between them. Germline V gene data show CDR1 as MGHRA and CDR2 as YSYEKL. CDR3 region: CASSFHRQIPPYEQYF. The CDR3 nucleotides read TGCGCCAGCAGTTTCCACCGACAGATCCCCCCCTACGAGCAGTACTTC.

The chain is built from TRBV6-2 or TRBV6-3 and TRBJ2-4, with D possibly TRBD2 on 5 matching bases. The germline V gene encodes CDR1 MNHEY and CDR2 SVGEGT. The V gene lost 2 bases and the J gene lost 11 bases, with 13 bases spanning the gap. This CDR3 spans 13 amino acids. The CDR3 bases are TGTGCCAGCAGTTACACCTTACGGGAACTTCAGTACTTC. This encodes CASSYTLRELQYF.